This TCR beta chain was found in a study of neurological immune-mediated disorders. For the unsorted libraries, 2 million PBMCs stored at -80 C served as input. This clonotype came up many times. Antigen: not known. Synthesis of cDNA was carried out by template-switch 5'RACE. The reaction used 10-nucleotide random UMIs. TCRdb re-analysed the 5' RACE reads in MiXCR, keeping a single row per CDR3 protein. Altogether tens of thousands of distinct CDR3 sequences are present, roughly 15% being singletons, with the ten largest covering over 20%. Broader study findings: None of the CDR3 amino acid sequences of expanded clones recurred across subjects, suggesting private repertoires in all groups.

V was pared by 0 bases and J by 4 bases, with 15 bases between. CDR3 length equals 16 residues. CDR1 and CDR2 from the germline V gene are LGHNA and YSLEER. The specimen sequenced was PBMCs. The chain links TRBV4-3 to TRBJ1-2; D remains ambiguous. The sequence was obtained from a woman aged 50 to 60 with HTLV-1-associated myelopathy (HAM/TSP). CDR3 amino acids: CASSQEGQVKAYGYTF. The CDR3 DNA is TGCGCCAGCAGCCAAGAGGGCCAGGTGAAGGCCTATGGCTACACCTTC.